This T cell receptor beta chain comes out of a study of cytomegalovirus exposure and HLA in healthy donors (TCRdb year 2017). Some background on the complete study: An earlier analysis of a few hundred of the donors reported 276 Gb of sequence data and approximately 120 million unique TCR beta sequences obtained from approximately 180 million T cells. Roughly 300 gigabases of sequencing data and 78 million or so unique TCR sequences were included in an early release covering about 700 HLA-typed donors. Among the roughly 400 genotyped donors, approximately 81% belonged to the genetic ancestry cluster associated with self-reported Caucasian donors. The study was designed to test whether signatures of past pathogen exposure could be identified by cataloging public T cell receptors. The study profiled the T cell repertoires of 500 to 800 subjects by immunosequencing and related them to cytomegalovirus serostatus. A separate validation cohort of some 130 different subjects was used in addition to the approximately 610-subject first cohort. To predict cytomegalovirus infection status, the study combined high-throughput TCR immunosequencing, statistical association of individual TCRs with disease status, and machine learning. In a later analysis, previously published TCR beta repertoires from 500 to 750 donors were re-analyzed and high-resolution HLA genotyping was added so that TCR occurrence patterns could be studied. In the later analysis, no new phenotypic data were used to find candidate immune exposures; instead, reliance was placed on TCR beta sequences and their occurrence across donors. In an earlier analysis of 550 to 700 of the donors, high-throughput TCR beta sequencing was used to judge whether each TCR beta V gene segment behaved as functional or pseudogenic. Alongside the repertoire data, information on donor age, sex, ethnicity and CMV serostatus was compiled. A later genetic analysis took genome-wide SNP genotypes for about three fifths of the 666 donors and used that subset as a discovery cohort. All discovery cohort repertoires had been generated on a single sequencing platform. HLA typing included class I and class II loci at four-digit resolution. The number of typed donors differed by locus: about 620-630 for A, B, C, DRB1 and DQB1; roughly 510 for DQA1; 606 for DPA1; and about 470 for DPB1. A handful of DR-DQ haplotypes were handled as single units for association and clustering because linkage in the cohort was strong. Across about 380 genotyped donors of the cohort, an average of roughly 250,000 unique TCR beta nucleotide sequences per donor were sequenced, and about a sixth of those sequences were non-productive. Overall study outcomes, separate from this receptor: In an earlier analysis of roughly 500 of the donors, most TCR beta V segments appeared in productive rearrangements about 90% or about 30% of the time, broadly matching IMGT annotations. A further reported finding was that TCR beta sequences accurately predicted the HLA-A and HLA-B alleles for most subjects in the first cohort. A later analysis associated 16,951 TCR beta sequences with specific HLA alleles at a false discovery rate of 0.05. Roughly uniform sequencing depth across donors was assumed in presence/absence analyses, although this assumption may not hold. In the study, 150 to 200 TCR beta chains were listed as associated with cytomegalovirus. Cytomegalovirus status was reported to be diagnosed by the classifier with high specificity and sensitivity in both the original and validation cohorts. HLA typing was unavailable for some donors at each locus, so association tests used only the typed subset. Correlated functional status among segregating V segments might reflect linkage disequilibrium, but an unknown experimental factor could not be ruled out. For the cohort, immune exposure information was limited to CMV serostatus. Because the 87-base-pair reads could not distinguish some IMGT-functional V segments, including TRBV6-2 and TRBV6-3, those segments were excluded. When HLA alleles, especially DR and DQ, strongly co-occurred, TCR associations were difficult to assign to individual alleles. A later analysis reported that several top co-occurrence clusters appeared linked to parvovirus B19, influenza, CMV and Epstein-Barr virus. Three of the identified cytomegalovirus-associated TCR beta chains were confirmed in vitro to be specific for cytomegalovirus antigens. In a later analysis, HLA-associated TCR beta chains were found to be more clonally expanded and to have lower generation probabilities than equally common non-associated chains. Over 15 rarely observed V segments, including chromosome 9 orphons, were excluded from the earlier analysis of several hundred of the donors because counts were too low. In a later analysis, the rate of TCR association differed among HLA loci, with DRB1 alleles having the most associated TCRs and HLA-C alleles having the fewest. A later analysis found that most CMV-associated TCR beta chains appeared HLA-restricted, with HLA associations seemingly driven largely by CMV exposure. It was suggested by the authors that the approach could potentially be generalized to other disease states and immunological phenotypes. Across donors, most TCR sequences were observed very rarely, whereas some public TCRs were present in many individuals. A cluster of highly shared sequence variants was judged likely to be a technical artifact of the sequencing pipeline. Compared with the roughly 600-donor mean, donors in an Asian-associated ancestry cluster had fewer N-insertions in productive TCRs, according to a later genetic analysis. V-gene and J-gene trimming of TCR beta chains was associated with a missense DCLRE1C variant in a later genetic analysis, and the association was replicated in an independent cohort. The cohort was sequenced for TCR beta chains only, and without alpha or paired-chain data the features that could be detected were limited.

Of note for this clone: Its antigen remains undetermined. Per-base qualities were not stored, and no clone one base away is much larger.

The cohort consisted of approximately 670 healthy bone marrow donors. At the time of sampling, all cohort members were nominally healthy, though unrecorded immune exposures were likely present. The donor was CMV seronegative and belonged to the group of 350 to 400 seronegative cohort members. A peripheral blood sample was collected from each donor, and TCR beta sequencing was performed on peripheral blood mononuclear cells. The Qiagen DNeasy Blood Extraction Kit was used to extract genomic DNA from the blood cell samples. Preparation of the library involved the immunoSEQ multiplex PCR assay. For the multiplex PCR, a mixture combining 60 forward primers for TCR Vbeta segments and 13 reverse primers for TCR Jbeta segments was used. Amplification of the CDR3 region of rearranged TCR beta genes was performed with a multiplex PCR assay on genomic DNA. The amplified TCR beta libraries were sequenced on the Illumina HiSeq System as 87-base-pair reads. Per the authors' processing: In a later analysis, 77 million or so unique TCR beta chains were counted across the roughly 670 repertoires, and approximately 11 million of these chains were shared by at least two donors. A nearest-neighbor algorithm error-corrected the raw reads and collapsed the reads into unique sequences, merging closely related sequences to remove PCR and sequencing errors. V, D and J gene segments were assigned by aligning CDR3 sequences to IMGT reference sequences. For a sequence to be retained, a match of at least six nucleotides was required to both a V gene segment and a J gene segment. Rearrangements were called productive when the CDR3 lacked stop codons and stayed in frame with V and J; all others were non-productive. CDR3 was defined by IMGT convention, running from the second conserved V-encoded cysteine to the conserved J-encoded phenylalanine. The earlier analysis of some 540 of the donors excluded any sequence lacking an unambiguous match to a single V gene segment. In an earlier analysis of approximately 560 of the donors, a V segment was called functional when productive rearrangements were above 56.7%, and segregating when the standard deviation between donors exceeded 5%. A statistical classification framework was built to diagnose cytomegalovirus status from the catalog of TCR beta chain sequences. A later analysis assigned V and J genes by comparing TCR nucleotide sequences with IMGT/GENE-DB human TR gene sequences. The TCRdist pipeline was used in a later analysis to assign CDR3 sequences and most-parsimonious VDJ recombination scenarios. In a later analysis, every TCR beta chain was defined by the combination of its CDR3 amino acid sequence and its V-gene family, and reads without a unique V-gene family were dropped. A later analysis removed roughly 590 highly shared, low-generation-probability nucleotide sequences to deal with suspected cross-contamination and a sequencing artifact. A later analysis calculated a clonal expansion index for each public chain from normalized within-repertoire ranks of inferred template counts. Generation probabilities in a later analysis came from a VDJ recombination model fitted to out-of-frame rearrangements, and those results were checked against IGoR. Hypergeometric tests were used in a later analysis to score TCR-TCR, TCR-HLA and TCR-CMV co-occurrence, with a repertoire-size bias correction applied to the TCR pairs. In a later analysis, false discovery rates were estimated by permuting HLA or CMV assignments 20 times. In a later analysis, co-occurring TCRs were grouped with DBSCAN, and TCRdist sequence similarity was added when clustering was performed within HLA-allele-positive subsets. Repertoires with fewer than 30,000 or more than 120,000 public chains, plus five repertoires with anomalous nucleotide sharing, were excluded from co-occurrence clustering. Here the immuneACCESS table is served through TCRdb, limited to in-frame sequences with V and J called. Missing clones are a known gap in these copies; in checked studies unresolved V genes cover under half, and the rest lacks a known reason. D and trimming come from the DNA, and the V and J calls and clone size come from that table. The sample table shows about 250,000 clones, and 85% to 95% are seen once. Jointly, the top ten make up 1.7% of the sample.

V is cut back by 5 bases and J by 2 bases, with 8 bases in the junction unmatched. Sequences SGHAT (CDR1) and FQNNGV (CDR2) are obtained from the germline V gene. Spanning cysteine to phenylalanine, the CDR3 consists of 16 amino acids. The DNA shown is the 48-base CDR3, in frame from base 1. Sequencing input: PBMCs. The source is a girl aged 2-10 years in good health and CMV-seronegative. The sequence joins TRBV11-2 to TRBJ2-3; TRBD2 aligns with 9 central bases. CDR3 region: CASSLTAGGSTDTQYF. The DNA is TGTGCCAGCAGCCTAACAGCGGGAGGATCCACAGATACGCAGTATTTT.